This T cell receptor beta chain was sequenced in a study of blood T cell repertoires in COVID-19. Study-level information: Acute-phase and convalescent COVID-19 samples originated in the United States, Italy and Spain. Nucleic acid was either cDNA or gDNA, and it came from T cells, B-cell-depleted T cells, or PBMCs.

Authors' data handling: Nucleated cell number was recorded as an estimate derived from reference gene primer amplification. TCRdb's copy holds only in-frame clones and misses some; the assay was immunoSEQ multiplex PCR. Clonal size and the V and J genes are those of that table, whereas D and trimming came from the DNA. Of around 250,000 clones detected, around 83% appear once; the ten largest clones hold roughly 1.9%. J was trimmed by 5 bases and V by 4 bases; bases with no gene match: 10. CDR1 is MDHEN, CDR2 SYDVKM, per germline. This CDR3 has 16 amino acids. This clone was counted only a few times. Sequences were obtained from peripheral blood. The chain recombines TRBV28 with TRBJ2-5; 10 nucleotides line up with TRBD2. This TCR came from a man aged 25-45 years who had recovered from COVID-19. The DNA for the CDR3 is TGTGCCAGCAGTTCTACCCAGCGGGGGGGCCCTGAGACCCAGTACTTC. Translated: CASSSTQRGGPETQYF.